Below, one T cell receptor beta chain is given with its context. Its specificity is not known. This sample stems from a study of radiotherapy plus CTLA-4 blockade in lung cancer. Study-level findings and limits: Interferon-beta and early blood T cell clone dynamics reportedly predicted response best. Tumor-origin TCR clones grew in blood after radiotherapy plus ipilimumab.

The CDR3 covers 18 residues. Germline V lookup: CDR1 MNHEY, CDR2 SMNVEV (reference sequence). V shed 8 bases, J shed 1 base, and the junction held 12 bases outside the gene matches. TCRdb's copy holds only in-frame clones and misses some; the assay was immunoSEQ multiplex PCR. This table holds 110,000 or so clones, approximately 80% found once. Chemo-refractory metastatic non-small-cell lung cancer patients received focal radiation with ipilimumab CTLA-4 blockade. The sample was peripheral blood, taken from a patient treated with radiotherapy plus ipilimumab. This receptor was taken from a human donor with non-small cell lung cancer who had a partial response to radiotherapy plus ipilimumab. The rearrangement joins TRBV27 to TRBJ2-2; 11 bases fit TRBD2. The chain's CDR3 is CASSSDSGRAVNTGELFF. In DNA, the CDR3 is TGTGCCAGCTCCTCAGATAGCGGGAGGGCCGTGAACACCGGGGAGCTGTTTTTT.